Below, 18 T cell receptor beta chains from the same sample are listed, as sequenced in a study of T cells in Graves' hyperthyroidism and ophthalmopathy. Amplified regions were TCR beta CDR3 sequences from RNA transcripts. The TCR CDR3 first-round RT-PCR relied on the HTBI primer set. One entry per CDR3 protein results from TCRdb running MiXCR on the multiplex PCR reads. This sample has about 600,000 distinct CDR3 sequences; about 15% occur once, and the top ten carry under 15%. The material sequenced was blood. These receptor sequences come from a woman in her forties or fifties with Graves' ophthalmopathy.

This clonotype came up many times. The chain couples TRBV15 to TRBJ2-3, with D perhaps given as TRBD1 or TRBD2 (5 bases each). The CDR3 length is 16 residues. CDR1 is LNHNV, CDR2 YYDKDF, per germline (reference sequence). The V and J ends lost 2 bases and 4 bases respectively, with 16 bases between them. In DNA, the CDR3 is TGTGCCACCAGCAGAACGGGACGGTTGGTCGCAGATACGCAGTATTTT. Translated: CATSRTGRLVADTQYF.

This clonotype was seen at least ten times. CDR3 loop: CASSPRRDITLGYTF. CDR3 sequence (DNA): TGTGCCAGCAGTCCAAGGAGGGATATAACTCTCGGCTACACCTTC. The rearrangement links TRBV2 to TRBJ1-2, with no clear D. The CDR3 is 15 residues long. Between the trimmed V and J ends, which lost 5 bases and 8 bases, there was a span of 21 bases. Germline V gene data show CDR1 as SNHLY and CDR2 as FYNNEI.

This clonotype was seen a handful of times. The V and J genes are TRBV12-3 or TRBV12-4 and TRBJ2-1; D remains unclear. The CDR3 runs to 15 residues. Trimming removed 8 bases at V and 7 bases at J, with 21 bases between. The CDR3 protein is CASRPGSRLGNEQFF. CDR3 in DNA: TGTGCCAGCCGGCCGGGTTCCCGATTGGGGAATGAGCAGTTCTTC.

The sample holds many counts of this clonotype. The chain has TRBV20-1 and TRBJ2-1; 11 nucleotides agree with TRBD2. This CDR3 is built from 17 residues. Trimming took 1 base from V and 3 from J; bases not matched to a gene: 8. The germline CDR1 and CDR2 sequences are DFQATT and SNEGSKA (reference sequence). Here the CDR3 reads CSARGGAGLADYNEQFF. CDR3 sequence (DNA): TGCAGTGCTAGAGGGGGGGCGGGACTAGCGGACTACAATGAGCAGTTCTTC.

This clonotype came up many times. The chain is built from TRBV20-1 and TRBJ2-3, with D unresolved. CDR3 length: 13 amino acids. Germline V gene lookup returns CDR1 DFQATT and CDR2 SNEGSKA (reference sequence). V was shortened by 3 bases and J by 4 bases, with 11 bases between the two germline ends. This CDR3 is CSARSGTPDTQYF. The CDR3 region has the DNA TGCAGTGCTAGGTCGGGTACCCCAGATACGCAGTATTTT.

This clonotype was recorded many times. J is TRBJ1-1 and V is TRBV7-9; no clear D. The CDR3 loop spans 13 amino acids. Per germline, CDR1 SEHNR and CDR2 FQNEAQ (reference sequence). Deletions cut 3 bases from V and 1 base from J, with 6 bases between. The CDR3 reads CASSFDENTEAFF. The CDR3 DNA is TGTGCCAGCAGCTTCGACGAGAACACTGAAGCTTTCTTT.

This clonotype has just a few counts. The rearrangement joins TRBV19 to TRBJ2-1; 11 positions agree with TRBD2. V was pared by 5 bases and J by 4 bases, with 10 bases of the junction left unmatched. This CDR3 has 17 residues. Germline CDR1 reads LNHDA; CDR2 reads SQIVND (reference sequence). The chain's CDR3 is CASSPPRGLAGYNEQFF. The CDR3 DNA follows: TGTGCCAGTAGTCCCCCTAGAGGACTAGCGGGTTACAATGAGCAGTTCTTC.

Many counts were recorded for this clonotype. The chain employs TRBV6-1 and TRBJ2-1; a possible D gene is TRBD2 (5 bases). Germline V gives CDR1 MNHNS, CDR2 SASEGT. The ends were cut back, 6 bases at V and 3 bases at J, with 15 bases in the middle. The CDR3 is made up of 15 amino acids. Here the CDR3 DNA reads TGTGCCAGCAGAGGCCGGGAAATCGGCTACAATGAGCAGTTCTTC. It translates to CASRGREIGYNEQFF.

This clonotype came up many times. V gene TRBV28 combines with J gene TRBJ2-1, with D tentatively TRBD2 (5 bases). Germline V gene sequence: CDR1 MDHEN, CDR2 SYDVKM. The CDR3 is 12 residues long. Trimming stripped 3 bases from V and 6 bases from J, with 6 bases between. CDR3 residues: CASSFGVNEQFF. The CDR3 DNA sequence: TGTGCCAGCAGTTTCGGGGTCAATGAGCAGTTCTTC.

The chain uses TRBV6-2 or TRBV6-3 and TRBJ2-7; TRBD2 agrees at 7 bases. CDR3 length equals 16 residues. Trimming took 0 bases from V and 7 from J; bases not matched to a gene: 12. Germline V gives CDR1 MNHEY, CDR2 SVGEGT. The DNA for the CDR3 is TGTGCCAGCAGTTACTCCCGGACTAGTTATTTCGATGAGCAGTACTTC. Its translation is CASSYSRTSYFDEQYF.

The V gene is TRBV15, the J gene TRBJ2-7, with 11 bases fitting TRBD1. The CDR3 loop spans 14 amino acids. V trimming: 4 bases; J trimming: 5 bases; junction bases outside the gene matches: 4. Germline assignment: CDR1 LNHNV and CDR2 YYDKDF (reference sequence). The DNA of the CDR3 is TGTGCCACCAGCACCTGGACAGGGGGCAACGAGCAGTACTTC. This codes for CATSTWTGGNEQYF. Full variable domain (remainder filled in from reference TRBV15 and TRBJ2-7): DAMVIQNPRYQVTQFGKPVTLSCSQTLNHNVMYWYQQKSSQAPKLLFHYYDKDFNNEADTPDNFQSRRPNTSFCFLDIRSPGLGDTAMYLCATSTWTGGNEQYFGPGTRLTVT.

This clonotype was observed many times. The chain carries TRBV7-3 and TRBJ2-6, with D unclear. CDR1 and CDR2 (germline): SGHTA, FQGTGA. This CDR3 contains 13 residues. V dropped 5 bases and J dropped 6 bases, with 8 bases sitting between them. This chain's CDR3 is CASSPVAANVLTF. CDR3 nucleotide sequence: TGTGCCAGCAGCCCCGTGGCGGCCAACGTCCTGACTTTC.

The CDR3 DNA follows: TGTGCCAGCAGCTTCAGGGAAGCTCAGCCCCAGCATTTT. Its protein product is CASSFREAQPQHF. The rearrangement joins TRBV7-2 to TRBJ1-5, with a weak D call TRBD1 (5 bases). Trimming pared 3 bases from V and 6 bases from J, leaving 9 bases between. This CDR3 is 13 amino acids long. Germline V lookup: CDR1 SGHTA, CDR2 FQGNSA.

This clonotype appeared many times. The chain carries TRBV7-2 and TRBJ2-7, with D maybe TRBD2 (7 bases). The CDR3 runs 14 residues. V lost 5 bases and J lost 3, with 14 bases in between. Germline V gene sequence: CDR1 SGHTA, CDR2 FQGNSA. CDR3 loop: CASSRRGGGYEQYF. CDR3 nucleotides: TGTGCCAGCAGCCGAAGAGGGGGGGGCTACGAGCAGTACTTC.

This clonotype was recorded many times. J is TRBJ2-1 and V is TRBV5-1; 9 nucleotides line up with TRBD1. Germline V gene lookup returns CDR1 SGHRS and CDR2 YFSETQ. After removal of 0 bases from V and 6 bases from J, the junction contained 1 base not matched to a gene. The CDR3 is 14 amino acids. CDR3 in DNA: TGCGCCAGCAGCTTGGAGGACAGGGGCAATGAGCAGTTCTTC. Its protein product is CASSLEDRGNEQFF.

This clonotype was seen at least ten times. The V and J genes are TRBV13 and TRBJ2-7; the match to TRBD2 covers 12 bases. Per germline, CDR1 PRHDT and CDR2 FYEKMQ (reference sequence). The CDR3 runs 16 residues. V lost 5 bases, J lost 4 bases, and 9 bases stayed unmatched. The CDR3, as DNA: TGTGCCAGCAGCCAACTCCTGACTAGCGGGAGTTACGAGCAGTACTTC. This encodes CASSQLLTSGSYEQYF.

J is TRBJ2-5 and V is TRBV18; 7 bases agree with TRBD1. The V gene end was trimmed by 6 bases and the J gene end by 4 bases; junction bases not matched to a gene: 8. Per germline, CDR1 KGHSH and CDR2 LQKENI. The CDR3 has 14 residues. CDR3 residues: CASSSTGMGETQYF. The DNA of the CDR3 is TGTGCCAGCTCCTCGACAGGGATGGGAGAGACCCAGTACTTC. Looking up the rest from reference TRBV18 and TRBJ2-5 gives the full variable domain: NAGVMQNPRHLVRRRGQEARLRCSPMKGHSHVYWYRQLPEEGLKFMVYLQKENIIDESGMPKERFSAEFPKEGPSILRIQQVVRGDSAAYFCASSSTGMGETQYFGPGTRLLVL.

This clonotype was counted many times. The chain couples TRBV7-9 to TRBJ2-3; TRBD2 agrees at 9 bases. Trimming removed 4 bases from V and 2 bases from J; junction bases left unmatched: 10. The germline CDR1 and CDR2 sequences are SEHNR and FQNEAQ (reference sequence). The CDR3 length is 17 residues. The CDR3: CASSSLKTSGNTDTQYF. The CDR3 nucleotides read TGTGCCAGCAGCTCCTTGAAGACTAGCGGAAACACAGATACGCAGTATTTT.